This paragraph covers one TCR beta chain sequence. These data come from a study of blood T cell repertoires in COVID-19. Across the study: COVID-19 samples from acute and convalescent phases originated in the United States, Italy and Spain. From T cells, B-cell-depleted T cells, or PBMCs came the material, which was cDNA or gDNA.

V lost 5 bases to trimming and J lost 8 bases; unmatched junction nucleotides: 7. The CDR3 totals 13 residues. Original analysis: Scientists estimated how many nucleated cells there were by amplifying reference gene primers. Method: immunoSEQ multiplex PCR; TCRdb's copy keeps in-frame clones and lacks some. V and J calls and clone size are copied from that table; D and trimming were computed from the DNA. The table lists 100,000 or so clones, around four fifths of them singletons. The receptor was isolated from a woman in her 70s with acute or convalescent COVID-19. This sequence joins TRBV12-3 or TRBV12-4 and TRBJ1-2, with 8 bases lining up with TRBD1. Sequenced input: peripheral blood. In DNA form, the CDR3 reads TGTGCCAGCAGTCCGGGACAGGCTGACGGCTACACCTTC. Its protein is CASSPGQADGYTF.